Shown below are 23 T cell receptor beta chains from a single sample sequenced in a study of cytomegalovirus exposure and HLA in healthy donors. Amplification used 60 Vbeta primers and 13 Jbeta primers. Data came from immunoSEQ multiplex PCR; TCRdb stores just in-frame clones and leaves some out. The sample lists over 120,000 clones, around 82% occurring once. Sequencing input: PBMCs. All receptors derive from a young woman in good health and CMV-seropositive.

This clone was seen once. Written as DNA, the CDR3 is TGTGCCAGCAGTGTTCAGGGGAACTACGAGCAGTACTTC. Translating gives CASSVQGNYEQYF. This sequence joins TRBV25-1 and TRBJ2-7; D may be TRBD1 (6 bases). The V end was cut by 4 bases, the J end by 3 bases, with 10 bases between. This CDR3 region has 13 residues. Germline V gene lookup returns CDR1 MGHDK and CDR2 SYGVNS.

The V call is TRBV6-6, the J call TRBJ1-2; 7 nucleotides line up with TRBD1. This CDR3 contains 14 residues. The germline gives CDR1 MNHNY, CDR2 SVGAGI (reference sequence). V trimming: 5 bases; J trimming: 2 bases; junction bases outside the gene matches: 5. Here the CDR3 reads CASSLQGQNYGYTF. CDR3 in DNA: TGTGCCAGCAGTCTGCAGGGACAGAACTATGGCTACACCTTC.

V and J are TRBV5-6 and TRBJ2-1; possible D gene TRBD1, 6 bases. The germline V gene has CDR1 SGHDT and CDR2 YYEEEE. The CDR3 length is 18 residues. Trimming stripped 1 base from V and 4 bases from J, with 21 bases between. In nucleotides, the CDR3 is TGTGCCAGCAGCTTGTCGATTGGGGGCCCCGCGCCTTACAATGAGCAGTTCTTC. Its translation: CASSLSIGGPAPYNEQFF.

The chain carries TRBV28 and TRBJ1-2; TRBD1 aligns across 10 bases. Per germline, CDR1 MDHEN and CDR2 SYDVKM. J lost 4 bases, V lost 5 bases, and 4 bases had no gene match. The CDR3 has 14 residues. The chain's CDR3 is CASSPRDRGYGYTF. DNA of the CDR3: TGTGCCAGCAGTCCCCGGGACAGGGGCTATGGCTACACCTTC.

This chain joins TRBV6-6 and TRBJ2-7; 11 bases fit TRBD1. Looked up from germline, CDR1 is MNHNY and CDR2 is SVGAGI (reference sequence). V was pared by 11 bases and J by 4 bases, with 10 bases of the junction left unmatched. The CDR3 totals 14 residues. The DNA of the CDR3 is TGTGCCTGTTCCCGGACAGGGGGCGGATACGAGCAGTACTTC. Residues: CACSRTGGGYEQYF.

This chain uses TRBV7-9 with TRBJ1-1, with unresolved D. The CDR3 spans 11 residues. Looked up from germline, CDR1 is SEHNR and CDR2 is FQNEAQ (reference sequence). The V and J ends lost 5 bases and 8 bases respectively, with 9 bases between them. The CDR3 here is CASSHSYEAFF. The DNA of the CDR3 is TGTGCCAGCAGCCACTCCTACGAAGCTTTCTTT. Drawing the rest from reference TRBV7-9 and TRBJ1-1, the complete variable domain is DTGVSQNPRHKITKRGQNVTFRCDPISEHNRLYWYRQTLGQGPEFLTYFQNEAQLEKSRLLSDRFSAERPKGSFSTLEIQRTEQGDSAMYLCASSHSYEAFFGQGTRLTVV.

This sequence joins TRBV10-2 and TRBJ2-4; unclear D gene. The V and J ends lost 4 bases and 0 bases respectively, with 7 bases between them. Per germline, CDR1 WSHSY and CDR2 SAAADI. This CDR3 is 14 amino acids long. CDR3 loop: CASSVNLAKNIQYF. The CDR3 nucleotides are TGCGCCAGCAGTGTCAATTTAGCCAAAAACATTCAGTACTTC.

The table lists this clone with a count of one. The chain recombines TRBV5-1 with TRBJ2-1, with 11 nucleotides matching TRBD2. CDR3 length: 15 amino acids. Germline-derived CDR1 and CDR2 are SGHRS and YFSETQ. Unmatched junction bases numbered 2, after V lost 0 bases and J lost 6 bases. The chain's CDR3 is CASSLGLAGSNEQFF. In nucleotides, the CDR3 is TGCGCCAGCAGCTTGGGACTAGCGGGGAGCAATGAGCAGTTCTTC.

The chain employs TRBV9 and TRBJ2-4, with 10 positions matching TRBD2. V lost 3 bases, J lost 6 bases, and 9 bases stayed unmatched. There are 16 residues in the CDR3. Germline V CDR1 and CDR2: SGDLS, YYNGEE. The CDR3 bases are TGTGCCAGCAGCGAGAGATCTAGCGGGGGTTTAAACATTCAGTACTTC. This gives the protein CASSERSSGGLNIQYF.

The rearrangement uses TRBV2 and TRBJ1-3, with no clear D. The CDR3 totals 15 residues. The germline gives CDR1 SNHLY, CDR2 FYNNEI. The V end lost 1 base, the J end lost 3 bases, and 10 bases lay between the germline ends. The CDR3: CASSEGGYSGNTIYF. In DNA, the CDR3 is TGTGCCAGCAGTGAAGGAGGATATAGTGGAAACACCATATATTTT.

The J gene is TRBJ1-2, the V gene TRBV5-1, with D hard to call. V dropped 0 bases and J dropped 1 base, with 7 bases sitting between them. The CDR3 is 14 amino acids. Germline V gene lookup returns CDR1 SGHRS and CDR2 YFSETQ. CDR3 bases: TGCGCCAGCAGCTTGGGCGGGCTTAACTATGGCTACACCTTC. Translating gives CASSLGGLNYGYTF.

CDR3 nucleotide sequence: TGTGCCAGCATGCCCCCAACCATGCGGCAGTACTTC. The encoded protein is CASMPPTMRQYF. The chain carries TRBV6-1 and TRBJ2-7; D is unresolved. The CDR3 extends over 12 amino acids. Germline V gene lookup returns CDR1 MNHNS and CDR2 SASEGT. Deletions cut 7 bases from V and 9 bases from J, with 16 bases between.

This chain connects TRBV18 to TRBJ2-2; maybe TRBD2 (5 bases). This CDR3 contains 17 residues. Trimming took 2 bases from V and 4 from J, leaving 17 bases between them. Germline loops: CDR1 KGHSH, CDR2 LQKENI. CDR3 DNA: TGTGCCAGCTCACCAGGCGGGCCAAAGCTCGGCACCGGGGAGCTGTTTTTT. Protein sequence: CASSPGGPKLGTGELFF.

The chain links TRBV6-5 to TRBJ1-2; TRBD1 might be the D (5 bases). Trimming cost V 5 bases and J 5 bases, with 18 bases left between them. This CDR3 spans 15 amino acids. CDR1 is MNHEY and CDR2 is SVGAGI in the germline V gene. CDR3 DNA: TGTGCCAGCAGTAATACACCGGGACTTCAATATGGCTACACCTTC. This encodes CASSNTPGLQYGYTF.

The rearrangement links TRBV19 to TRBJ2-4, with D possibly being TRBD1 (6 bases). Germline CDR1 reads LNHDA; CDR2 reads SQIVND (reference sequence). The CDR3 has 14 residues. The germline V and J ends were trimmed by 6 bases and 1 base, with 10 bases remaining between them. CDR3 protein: CASSTTGAKNIQYF. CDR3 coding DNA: TGTGCCAGTAGCACCACAGGGGCCAAAAACATTCAGTACTTC. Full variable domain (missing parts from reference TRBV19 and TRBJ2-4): DGGITQSPKYLFRKEGQNVTLSCEQNLNHDAMYWYRQDPGQGLRLIYYSQIVNDFQKGDIAEGYSVSREKKESFPLTVTSAQKNPTAFYLCASSTTGAKNIQYFGAGTRLSVL.

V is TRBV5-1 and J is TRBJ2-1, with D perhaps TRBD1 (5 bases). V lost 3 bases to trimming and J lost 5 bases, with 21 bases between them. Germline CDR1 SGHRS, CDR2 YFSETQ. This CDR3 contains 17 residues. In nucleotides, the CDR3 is TGCGCCAGCAGCTCCCGAATTAGGGGTGCCTGGGACAATGAGCAGTTCTTC. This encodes CASSSRIRGAWDNEQFF.

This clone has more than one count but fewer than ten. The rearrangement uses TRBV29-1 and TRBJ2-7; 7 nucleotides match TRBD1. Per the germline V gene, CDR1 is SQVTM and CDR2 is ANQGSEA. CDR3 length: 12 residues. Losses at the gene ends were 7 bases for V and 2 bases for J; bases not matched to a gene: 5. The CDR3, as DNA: TGCAGCGCGCGGACAGGAACCTACGAGCAGTACTTC. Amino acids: CSARTGTYEQYF.

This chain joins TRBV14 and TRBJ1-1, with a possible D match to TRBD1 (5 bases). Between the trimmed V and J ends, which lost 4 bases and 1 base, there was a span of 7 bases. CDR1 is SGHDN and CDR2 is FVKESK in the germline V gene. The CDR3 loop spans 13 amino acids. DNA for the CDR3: TGTGCCAGCAGCCTTAGGGGGAACACTGAAGCTTTCTTT. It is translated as CASSLRGNTEAFF.

The CDR3 nucleotides read TGTGCCAGCAGCTATAGCGAGAATGAGCAGTTCTTC. Translation: CASSYSENEQFF. The chain has TRBV11-2 and TRBJ2-1, with a weak D call TRBD2 (5 bases). The CDR3 length is 12 residues. Germline V lookup: CDR1 SGHAT, CDR2 FQNNGV. Trimming removed 4 bases at V and 7 bases at J, with 8 bases between. Using reference TRBV11-2 and TRBJ2-1 for the parts outside the CDR3, the full variable domain is EAGVAQSPRYKIIEKRQSVAFWCNPISGHATLYWYQQILGQGPKLLIQFQNNGVVDDSQLPKDRFSAERLKGVDSTLKIQPAKLEDSAVYLCASSYSENEQFFGPGTRLTVL.

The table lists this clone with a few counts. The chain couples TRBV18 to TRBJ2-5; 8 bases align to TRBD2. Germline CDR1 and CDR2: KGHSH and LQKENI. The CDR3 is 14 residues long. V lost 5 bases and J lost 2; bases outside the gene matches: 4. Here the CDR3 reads CASSVAGRQETQYF. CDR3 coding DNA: TGTGCCAGCTCAGTAGCGGGGAGACAAGAGACCCAGTACTTC.

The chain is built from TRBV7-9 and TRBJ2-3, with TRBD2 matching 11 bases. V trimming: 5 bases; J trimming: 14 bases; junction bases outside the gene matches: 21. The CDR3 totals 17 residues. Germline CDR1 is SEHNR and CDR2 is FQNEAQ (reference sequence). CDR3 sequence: CASSPGSSGGQQRSLYF. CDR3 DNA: TGTGCCAGCAGCCCTGGCTCTAGCGGGGGGCAGCAGCGTTCACTGTATTTT.

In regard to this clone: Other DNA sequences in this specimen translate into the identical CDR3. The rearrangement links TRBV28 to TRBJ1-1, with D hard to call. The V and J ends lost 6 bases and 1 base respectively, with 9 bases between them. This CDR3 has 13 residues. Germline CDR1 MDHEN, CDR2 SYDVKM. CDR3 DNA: TGTGCCAGCAGCCTTCCGGGGAACACTGAAGCTTTCTTT. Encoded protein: CASSLPGNTEAFF.

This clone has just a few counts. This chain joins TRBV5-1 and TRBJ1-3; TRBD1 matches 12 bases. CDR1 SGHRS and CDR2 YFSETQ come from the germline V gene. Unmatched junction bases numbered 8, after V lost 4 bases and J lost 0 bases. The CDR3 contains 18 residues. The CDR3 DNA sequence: TGCGCCAGCAGCCCCCGGGACAGGGGGCAGATCTCTGGAAACACCATATATTTT. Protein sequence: CASSPRDRGQISGNTIYF.